The entry below gives a single T cell receptor (beta chain) sequence along with its context. Researchers prepared the TCRbeta library using unique molecular identifiers, the study reports. Using its own MiXCR run on the PCR reads, TCRdb lists one record per CDR3 protein. The table records almost 500,000 distinct CDR3 sequences, approximately 12% of them present only once. This record belongs to a study of T-cell reconstitution after alpha-beta-depleted transplantation in children. The V end was cut by 7 bases, the J end by 6 bases, with 14 bases between. The germline CDR1 and CDR2 sequences are PRHDT and FYEKMQ (reference sequence). This CDR3 is 13 amino acids long.

The TCR comes from a human donor who donated a stem cell graft to a child with combined immunodeficiency. The material was PBMCs from the stem cell graft donor, obtained from the stem cell graft. The gene calls are TRBV13 and TRBJ2-3; tentatively, D is TRBD1 (6 bases). The CDR3 coding sequence is TGTGCCAGCACCCTAGGGGGATCTGATACGCAGTATTTT. It codes for CASTLGGSDTQYF. The full variable domain, its missing parts supplied by reference TRBV13 and TRBJ2-3, is AAGVIQSPRHLIKEKRETATLKCYPIPRHDTVYWYQQGPGQDPQFLISFYEKMQSDKGSIPDRFSAQQFSDYHSELNMSSLELGDSALYFCASTLGGSDTQYFGPGTRLTVL.